This T cell receptor beta chain emerged from a study of long-term antiretroviral therapy in people with HIV. Findings and caveats of the study: Records did not include ART adherence, viral resistance or therapy changes. In the period from about 2004 to 2017, blood was collected, possibly under older ART regimens. Although diversity increased after ART, it remained lower than in transplant donor controls.

V lost 5 bases and J lost 12, with 17 bases in between. The CDR3 spans 14 residues. CDR1 and CDR2 (germline): MNHEY, SMNVEV (reference sequence). Of note for this clone: Its target is not known.

At survey level, the immunoSEQ assay was run in its v3.0 version. TCRdb's copy holds only in-frame clones and misses some; the assay was immunoSEQ multiplex PCR. The sample lists roughly 7,800 clones; roughly 80% were seen once. Cryopreserved PBMC samples of about 0.95-10 million cells were used for DNA extraction. The chain couples TRBV27 to TRBJ1-6; D unclear. This material consisted of unsorted PBMCs, taken 0.1 years after starting antiretroviral therapy. This clonotype originated in a man in his forties with HIV. CDR3: CASSPEAPIGPLHF. Here the CDR3 DNA reads TGTGCCAGCAGTCCCGAGGCCCCAATTGGACCCCTCCACTTT.